This T cell receptor (beta chain) was recovered during a study of blood T cell repertoires in COVID-19 (dated by TCRdb to 2020 to 2022). A note on the overall study: Samples covering the acute and convalescent phases of COVID-19 were provided by collaborators in the United States, Italy and Spain. The material from the prospective study consisted of cDNA or gDNA derived from T cells, B-cell-depleted T cells, or PBMCs. Where HLA class I and class II types were available, the types were taken from metadata supplied by the sample provider, not from assay-based typing. Deeply sampled blood TCRbeta repertoires from subjects exposed to, actively infected with, or recovered from COVID-19 were included in the dataset. The repertoires were released in a freely available public database meant as a resource for research on the immune response to SARS-CoV-2. Sample metadata almost always included a de-identified subject ID, COVID-19 status, age in years and sex. The samples were drawn from two sources: the first 160 participants of the ongoing ImmuneRACE study, and 1,200 or so subjects contributed by 6 global collaborators.

Overall study outcomes, separate from this receptor: The quantity of clinical and demographic metadata differed by source and by participant and was supplied without curation.

This clone was detected a few times. Its antigen remains unidentified. Per-base quality was not reported, and no clone a single base away is much larger than it. Per the germline V gene (reference sequence), LNHNV is the CDR1 and YYDKDF is the CDR2. There are 11 amino acids in the CDR3, from cysteine to phenylalanine inclusive. Only CDR3 DNA is held: 33 bases, read in frame from base 1. The germline ends are 5 bases apart after V is trimmed by 4 bases and J by 7 bases. The collaborating institutions used their own protocols to collect whole blood in K2EDTA tubes. For TCRbeta analysis, collaborator samples were shipped as frozen whole blood, as isolated PBMCs, or as DNA extracted from either sample type. The immunoSEQ Assay, a bias-controlled multiplex PCR, was used to amplify TCRbeta CDR3 regions from genomic DNA. As for how the authors treated the data: Nucleated cell counts per sample were estimated from amplification of reference gene primers within the assay. Sequence reads were collapsed and filtered to measure the absolute abundance of every unique TCRbeta CDR3 rearrangement. For each sample, productive Simpson clonality was calculated as the square root of Simpson's diversity index across productive rearrangements. TCRdb carries this immuneACCESS record with in-frame sequences only. Its versions omit some clonotypes, under half of them owing to an unresolved V gene in the studies checked, with the rest unexplained. V and J calls and clone size are those listed in that table; D and trimming were worked out from the DNA. For this sample there are about 150,000 clones; around 76% appear just once. Less than 5.5% of the sample is in the top ten clones.

Sequences were obtained from peripheral blood. Recombination linked TRBV15 to TRBJ2-1; the D gene is unclear. This TCR derives from a man aged 55 to 69 with acute or convalescent COVID-19. In nucleotide form, the sequence is TGTGCCACCAGCAACAGAAATGAGCAGTTCTTC. This yields the protein CATSNRNEQFF. The entire variable domain, with the stretches around the CDR3 drawn from the reference TRBV15 and TRBJ2-1 proteins, is DAMVIQNPRYQVTQFGKPVTLSCSQTLNHNVMYWYQQKSSQAPKLLFHYYDKDFNNEADTPDNFQSRRPNTSFCFLDIRSPGLGDTAMYLCATSNRNEQFFGPGTRLTVL.